This TCR beta chain was recorded in a study of T cells in Graves' hyperthyroidism and ophthalmopathy. Study details: Prior to any treatment, at the point of initial diagnosis, peripheral blood was collected.

This clonotype has only a few counts. V lost 5 bases, J lost 6 bases, and 11 bases lay in between. The length of the CDR3 is 12 residues. CDR1 and CDR2 (germline): DFQATT, SNEGSKA (reference sequence). Over 18 months, lack of ophthalmopathy progression marked Graves' hyperthyroidism as stable. Regions amplified from RNA transcripts were the TCR beta CDR3 regions. The HTBI set primed first-round TCR CDR3 RT-PCR. MiXCR, applied by TCRdb to the multiplex PCR reads, yields one record per CDR3 protein. The table records around 280,000 distinct CDR3 sequences, approximately 13% of them present only once. Sequences were obtained from blood. This TCR was recovered from a woman aged 40 to 49 with Graves' hyperthyroidism. The chain employs TRBV20-1 and TRBJ2-1, with D uncertain. The CDR3 region is CSAPSSFNEQFF. In DNA, the CDR3 is TGCAGTGCTCCCAGCAGCTTCAATGAGCAGTTCTTC.